This T cell receptor (beta chain) was profiled in a study of T cell repertoires in aging, cancer and after chemotherapy. The wider study: Donors were grouped into six age bands spanning 30 or younger through 70 or older. Overall study results and limits: In cancer patients, declining TCR diversity with age involved lost richness and lost evenness.

The template was genomic DNA from peripheral blood, not RNA. This CDR3 region has 17 residues. The V gene end was trimmed by 5 bases and the J gene end by 8 bases; junction bases not matched to a gene: 14. For this clonotype: Antigen unknown.

TRB rearrangements spanning V, D and J were amplified using mixed TRB-A/B primers. Via MiXCR, TCRdb re-called the multiplex PCR reads, giving one row per CDR3 protein. The sample contains about 12,000 distinct CDR3 sequences, approximately 34% of which appear only once. Sequencing used blood. The sequence came from a human donor in good health. The donor label of this sample is uncertain. The chain has TRBV12-3 or TRBV12-4 and TRBJ2-3, with 12 bases identical to TRBD2. The CDR3 region is CASSEASGGASGGTQYF. CDR3 DNA sequence: TGTGCCAGCAGTGAAGCTAGCGGGGGGGCCAGCGGAGGTACGCAGTATTTT.